What follows are 21 T cell receptor beta chains derived from one specimen sequenced in a study of CD8 T cells in Susac syndrome. RNA amounts of roughly 0.45 to 1 ug underwent reverse transcription with random hexamers. TCRdb re-analysed the immunoSEQ multiplex PCR reads in MiXCR, keeping a single row per CDR3 protein. The table has around 300,000 distinct CDR3 sequences, 92% seen once; the top ten hold 0.065%. The sequenced sample consisted of CD4+ T cells from PBMCs. The source of these receptors is a human donor with multiple sclerosis.

The chain recombines TRBV10-1 with TRBJ1-2; TRBD1 aligns across 7 bases. V shed 0 bases, J shed 3 bases, and the junction held 1 base outside the gene matches. The V gene's germline CDR1 is WNHNN and CDR2 SYGVQD (reference sequence). The CDR3 sequence is 14 residues long. The DNA of the CDR3 is TGCGCCAGCAGTGAGTCCGGGACAGACTATGGCTACACCTTC. Protein: CASSESGTDYGYTF.

Turning to this clonotype: One end of the junction fails to match germline, which may point to a read error. V usage is TRBV7-7 and J usage is TRBJ2-2; 7 bases fit TRBD2. Germline V gene sequence: CDR1 SSHAT, CDR2 FNYEAQ (reference sequence). The CDR3 covers 14 residues. CDR3 sequence reads: CASSLSRTSFELFF. The CDR3 bases are TGTGCTAGCAGCTTATCAAGGACTAGTTTTGAGCTGTTTTTT. Looking up the rest from reference TRBV7-7 and TRBJ2-2 gives the full variable domain: GAGVSQSPRYKVTKRGQDVTLRCDPISSHATLYWYQQALGQGPEFLTYFNYEAQPDKSGLPSDRFSAERPEGSISTLTIQRTEQRDSAMYRCASSLSRTSFELFFGEGSRLTVL.

V usage is TRBV5-4 and J usage is TRBJ2-1; 13 bases fit TRBD2. J lost 10 bases, V lost 4 bases, and 5 bases had no gene match. The CDR3 is made up of 14 amino acids. Germline loops: CDR1 SGHNT, CDR2 YYREEE (reference sequence). CDR3 sequence: CASSAGLAGDEQFF. The CDR3 nucleotides read TGTGCCAGCAGCGCCGGACTAGCGGGAGACGAGCAGTTCTTC.

This clonotype was seen only once. The genes are TRBV5-8 and TRBJ1-5, with D maybe TRBD1 (5 bases). Germline V lookup: CDR1 SGHTS, CDR2 YDEGEE. V lost 1 base and J lost 0, with 11 bases in between. The CDR3 covers 16 residues. The chain's CDR3 is CASSLWQGPSNQPQHF. The CDR3 DNA is TGTGCCAGCAGCTTGTGGCAGGGTCCTAGCAATCAGCCCCAGCATTTT.

The chain combines TRBV10-3 with TRBJ2-3, with a weak D call TRBD1 (5 bases). V was cut by 4 bases and J by 0 bases, with 8 bases left in between. CDR1 is ENHRY and CDR2 is SYGVKD in the germline V gene. This CDR3 is built from 14 residues. This chain's CDR3 is CAISVSGSTDTQYF. The CDR3 bases are TGTGCCATCAGTGTATCAGGGAGCACAGATACGCAGTATTTT.

The chain joins TRBV20-1 to TRBJ1-3; 10 bases agree with TRBD1. CDR3 length: 14 amino acids. CDR1 is DFQATT and CDR2 is SNEGSKA in the germline V gene (reference sequence). Losses at the gene ends were 3 bases for V and 5 bases for J; bases not matched to a gene: 4. The DNA for the CDR3 is TGCAGTGCTAGCCTGGGACAGGGGCGAAACACCATATATTTT. Translation gives CSASLGQGRNTIYF.

CDR3 sequence (DNA): TGTGCCAGCAGCCGGGGACTAGCGGGAGCCGAGCAGTTCTTC. Encoded protein: CASSRGLAGAEQFF. V usage is TRBV7-6 and J usage is TRBJ2-1; 14 nucleotides line up with TRBD2. The CDR3 contains 14 residues. The germline gives CDR1 SGHVS, CDR2 FNYEAQ. With V trimmed by 5 bases and J by 10 bases, 4 bases remained unmatched.

The rearrangement uses TRBV5-4 and TRBJ1-6; possibly TRBD1 for D (6 bases). The germline gives CDR1 SGHNT, CDR2 YYREEE (reference sequence). V shed 3 bases and J shed 7 bases, with 26 bases lying between them. The CDR3 covers 19 residues. The CDR3 DNA reads TGTGCCAGCAGCTCCCTGGCGGGGGGGCGCGAGCTAAGGAATTCACCCCTCCACTTT. This translates into CASSSLAGGRELRNSPLHF.

Notes on this clonotype: This CDR3 is missing its conserved last phenylalanine or tryptophan, likely due to a read error. The chain links TRBV29-1 to TRBJ2-6; no clear D gene. This CDR3 is 15 amino acids long. The germline V gene has CDR1 SQVTM and CDR2 ANQGSEA. The V end was cut by 2 bases, the J end by 1 base, with 9 bases between. CDR3 sequence reads: CSVERDQSGANVLTC. In nucleotides, the CDR3 is TGCAGCGTTGAACGAGACCAGTCTGGGGCCAACGTCCTGACTTGC.

The chain couples TRBV7-2 to TRBJ2-7; D perhaps matches TRBD2 (6 bases). The germline V gene encodes CDR1 SGHTA and CDR2 FQGNSA. The CDR3 is 14 residues long. V lost 5 bases and J 2 bases, leaving 13 bases between the germline ends. CDR3 amino acids: CASSRAGGTYEQYF. CDR3 sequence (DNA): TGTGCCAGCAGCCGAGCGGGCGGAACCTACGAGCAGTACTTC.

DNA of the CDR3: TGTGCCAGTAGTATAGCGCAGGGGGCAAACAATGAGCAGTTCTTC. Translation gives CASSIAQGANNEQFF. The chain uses TRBV19 and TRBJ2-1; the match to TRBD1 covers 8 bases. CDR1 is LNHDA and CDR2 is SQIVND in the germline V gene (reference sequence). J lost 5 bases, V lost 1 base, and 4 bases had no gene match. This CDR3 is 15 amino acids long. The variable domain in full, completed from reference TRBV19 and TRBJ2-1, reads DGGITQSPKYLFRKEGQNVTLSCEQNLNHDAMYWYRQDPGQGLRLIYYSQIVNDFQKGDIAEGYSVSREKKESFPLTVTSAQKNPTAFYLCASSIAQGANNEQFFGPGTRLTVL.

The rearrangement uses TRBV5-1 and TRBJ2-7; TRBD2 might be the D (5 bases). CDR3 length: 13 amino acids. Germline V lookup: CDR1 SGHRS, CDR2 YFSETQ. Trimming left V 5 bases short and J 0 bases short, with 9 bases between. The DNA of the CDR3 is TGCGCCAGCAGAAAACTAGACTCCTACGAGCAGTACTTC. It translates to CASRKLDSYEQYF. Using reference TRBV5-1 and TRBJ2-7 for the parts outside the CDR3, the full variable domain is KAGVTQTPRYLIKTRGQQVTLSCSPISGHRSVSWYQQTPGQGLQFLFEYFSETQRNKGNFPGRFSGRQFSNSRSEMNVSTLELGDSALYLCASRKLDSYEQYFGPGTRLTVT.

This chain links TRBV13 with TRBJ2-7; the D gene could be TRBD1 or TRBD2 (5 bases each). This CDR3 region has 14 residues. Trimming pared 3 bases from V and 0 bases from J, leaving 9 bases between. Germline V gives CDR1 PRHDT, CDR2 FYEKMQ (reference sequence). The CDR3 here is CASSLGRRSYEQYF. The CDR3 coding sequence is TGTGCCAGCAGCTTGGGACGACGCTCCTACGAGCAGTACTTC.

The chain links TRBV7-9 to TRBJ2-7; tentatively, D is TRBD1 (6 bases). Germline-derived CDR1 and CDR2 are SEHNR and FQNEAQ (reference sequence). Between the trimmed V and J ends, which lost 4 bases and 6 bases, there was a span of 16 bases. CDR3 length: 14 residues. The CDR3 here is CASSSQGGVGEQYF. CDR3 nucleotide sequence: TGTGCCAGCAGCTCGCAAGGGGGTGTGGGCGAGCAGTACTTC.

The chain joins TRBV29-1 to TRBJ2-7; the match to TRBD2 covers 8 bases. CDR1 and CDR2 from the germline V gene are SQVTM and ANQGSEA. J was trimmed by 3 bases and V by 5 bases; bases with no gene match: 3. The CDR3 runs 12 residues. Written as DNA, the CDR3 is TGCAGCGTTAGCGGGAGTGTCTACGAGCAGTACTTC. It is translated as CSVSGSVYEQYF.

This clonotype was counted a single time. The chain carries TRBV6-5 and TRBJ2-7; D is uncertain. V lost 0 bases, J lost 7 bases, and 16 bases lay in between. The V gene's germline CDR1 is MNHEY and CDR2 SVGAGI. The CDR3 has 15 residues. This CDR3 reads CASSYSFSQSQEQYF. CDR3 DNA sequence: TGTGCCAGCAGTTACTCGTTCTCGCAGTCGCAAGAGCAGTACTTC.

The J gene is TRBJ2-1, the V gene TRBV4-3; D is possibly TRBD1 (5 bases). The germline V and J ends were trimmed by 1 base and 12 bases, with 16 bases remaining between them. The CDR3 has 14 residues. The germline V gene encodes CDR1 LGHNA and CDR2 YSLEER. CDR3 amino acids: CASSQGLGLGVQFF. CDR3 DNA: TGCGCCAGCAGCCAAGGTTTGGGGCTAGGGGTGCAGTTCTTC.

The CDR3 region is CSARLGGYQPQHF. The CDR3 bases are TGCAGTGCTAGACTAGGGGGTTATCAGCCCCAGCATTTT. This chain links TRBV20-1 with TRBJ1-5; possibly TRBD1 for D (6 bases). This CDR3 spans 13 amino acids. Germline V gene data show CDR1 as DFQATT and CDR2 as SNEGSKA (reference sequence). The V gene lost 2 bases and the J gene lost 5 bases, with 10 bases spanning the gap.

The genes are TRBV7-2 and TRBJ2-5, with 10 bases matching TRBD2. V lost 4 bases to trimming and J lost 6 bases; unmatched junction nucleotides: 5. Germline assignment: CDR1 SGHTA and CDR2 FQGNSA. The CDR3 runs to 14 residues. As DNA, the CDR3 is TGTGCCAGCAGCTCTAGCGGGAGCAGGCAGACCCAGTACTTC. Translated: CASSSSGSRQTQYF.

The chain couples TRBV6-2 or TRBV6-3 to TRBJ2-3; D unresolved. The CDR3 sequence is 15 residues long. CDR1 is MNHEY, CDR2 SVGEGT, per germline. The germline V and J ends were trimmed by 0 bases and 2 bases, with 9 bases remaining between them. The CDR3 is CASSYSLPSTDTQYF. The CDR3 nucleotides are TGTGCCAGCAGTTACTCTTTGCCTTCCACAGATACGCAGTATTTT.

The gene calls are TRBV6-2 or TRBV6-3 and TRBJ1-5; D is possibly TRBD1 (5 bases). V dropped 3 bases and J dropped 0 bases, with 6 bases sitting between them. Germline CDR1 is MNHEY and CDR2 is SVGEGT. The CDR3 consists of 14 residues. The CDR3 region is CASSYTGSNQPQHF. Written as DNA, the CDR3 is TGTGCCAGCAGTTATACAGGTAGCAATCAGCCCCAGCATTTT.